The 15 T cell receptor beta chains below come from one sample, sequenced in a study of blood T cell repertoires in COVID-19. Profiling relied on immunoSEQ multiplex PCR, and the TCRdb table lists in-frame clones only, not all of them. The table shows about 120,000 clones, with around 77% occurring only once. What was sequenced was peripheral blood. These receptors were collected from a human donor in a cohort sampled during active COVID-19.

This chain links TRBV3-1 (or the pseudogene TRBV3-2) with TRBJ2-2; D gene ambiguous. Germline assignment: CDR1 LGHDT and CDR2 YNNKEL (reference sequence). The CDR3 totals 14 residues. V lost 4 bases and J lost 0, with 6 bases in between. The DNA for the CDR3 is TGTGCCAGCAGCCCGTTCGCGAACACCGGGGAGCTGTTTTTT. It yields the protein CASSPFANTGELFF.

V gene TRBV25-1 combines with J gene TRBJ1-2; 8 bases align to TRBD1. The CDR3 sequence is 16 residues long. The trim removed 1 base at V and 1 base at J, leaving 5 bases unmatched. Germline V gene data show CDR1 as MGHDK and CDR2 as SYGVNS. CDR3 loop: CASSESRDRSNYGYTF. The CDR3 DNA reads as TGTGCCAGCAGTGAATCCCGGGACAGGAGTAACTATGGCTACACCTTC.

The rearrangement joins TRBV11-1 to TRBJ1-1; D unclear. The CDR3 length is 13 residues. V dropped 5 bases and J dropped 4 bases, with 11 bases sitting between them. Germline V gives CDR1 SGHAT, CDR2 FQDESV (reference sequence). CDR3 residues: CASSMAPPTEAFF. The CDR3, as DNA: TGTGCCAGCAGCATGGCCCCTCCCACTGAAGCTTTCTTT.

This chain joins TRBV2 and TRBJ2-7, with unresolved D. This CDR3 is 15 amino acids long. The V and J ends lost 2 bases and 0 bases respectively, with 11 bases between them. Germline V CDR1 and CDR2: SNHLY, FYNNEI. CDR3 sequence reads: CASSEYPMSSYEQYF. The CDR3 DNA sequence: TGTGCCAGCAGTGAATATCCCATGAGCTCCTACGAGCAGTACTTC.

The genes are TRBV6-5 and TRBJ2-7; 7 bases agree with TRBD1. V lost 6 bases to trimming and J lost 6 bases; unmatched junction nucleotides: 8. CDR1 and CDR2 from the germline V gene are MNHEY and SVGAGI. The length of the CDR3 is 13 residues. The CDR3 protein is CASRAGGRFEQYF. CDR3 nucleotide sequence: TGTGCCAGCAGGGCAGGGGGACGGTTCGAGCAGTACTTC.

A remark on this clone: Relative to the germline gene, one junction end is altered; a read error may explain this. V usage is TRBV15 and J usage is TRBJ1-5; a weak D match, TRBD1 (5 bases). This CDR3 has 18 residues. Germline lookup yields CDR1 LNHNV and CDR2 YYDKDF (reference sequence). CDR3: CATSGEPGDSWGNQPQHF. Written as DNA, the CDR3 is TGTGCCACCAGCGGAGAACCAGGCGACAGTTGGGGCAATCAGCCCCAGCATTTT.

The V and J genes are TRBV6-5 and TRBJ2-7; 7 nucleotides agree with TRBD1. This CDR3 comprises 15 residues. CDR1 and CDR2 (germline): MNHEY, SVGAGI. J was trimmed by 1 base and V by 4 bases; bases with no gene match: 7. The CDR3 loop is CASSSGTATSYEQYF. The CDR3 DNA sequence: TGTGCCAGCAGTTCCGGGACAGCTACTTCCTACGAGCAGTACTTC.

The V and J genes are TRBV5-1 and TRBJ1-6; D call uncertain. Germline-derived CDR1 and CDR2 are SGHRS and YFSETQ. Trimming took off 1 base at V and 9 bases at J, with 17 bases between the two ends. The length of the CDR3 is 16 residues. The CDR3: CASSLRIGSGGSPLHF. The CDR3 region has the DNA TGCGCCAGCAGCTTGCGAATCGGGTCTGGCGGTTCACCCCTCCACTTT.

J is TRBJ1-1 and V is TRBV28, with TRBD1 as a possible D gene (6 bases). Germline V gene lookup returns CDR1 MDHEN and CDR2 SYDVKM. The CDR3 loop spans 14 amino acids. V shed 6 bases and J shed 4 bases, with 15 bases lying between them. The CDR3 nucleotides read TGTGCCAGCAGCACCATAGGGGGATCCACTGAAGCTTTCTTT. Protein: CASSTIGGSTEAFF.

The table lists this clone with a few counts. V usage is TRBV20-1 and J usage is TRBJ1-5; D unclear. Germline V gene data show CDR1 as DFQATT and CDR2 as SNEGSKA (reference sequence). The V end was cut by 3 bases, the J end by 7 bases, with 7 bases between. The CDR3 extends over 11 amino acids. The CDR3 region has the DNA TGCAGTGCTAGGGGAGGGCAGCCCCAGCATTTT. It codes for CSARGGQPQHF.

The chain recombines TRBV11-2 with TRBJ2-7, with 7 bases matching TRBD2. V shed 5 bases, J shed 0 bases, and the junction held 7 bases outside the gene matches. The CDR3 contains 15 residues. Germline loops: CDR1 SGHAT, CDR2 FQNNGV. The CDR3 spells CASSDERGGSYEQYF. CDR3 DNA: TGTGCCAGCAGCGACGAGCGGGGAGGCTCCTACGAGCAGTACTTC.

CDR3 in amino acids: CASSPRGVAGVYEQYF. The CDR3 bases are TGTGCCAGCAGCCCCCGCGGGGTAGCGGGAGTCTACGAGCAGTACTTC. The V and J genes are TRBV7-8 and TRBJ2-7; TRBD2 aligns across 9 bases. Trimming removed 5 bases from V and 3 bases from J; junction bases left unmatched: 11. The germline V gene encodes CDR1 SGHVS and CDR2 FQNEAQ. This CDR3 has 16 residues.

The rearrangement uses TRBV6-5 and TRBJ1-2; possibly TRBD1 for D (6 bases). The V end was cut by 2 bases, the J end by 4 bases, with 11 bases between. The germline V gene has CDR1 MNHEY and CDR2 SVGAGI. The CDR3 is 14 residues long. In DNA, the CDR3 is TGTGCCAGCAGTTACGGGGGCACACGCTATGGCTACACCTTC. As protein: CASSYGGTRYGYTF.

J is TRBJ1-1 and V is TRBV20-1; 12 bases are shared with TRBD1. CDR3 size: 16 residues. V gave up 3 bases and J gave up 11 bases; unmatched junction bases: 16. CDR1 and CDR2 from the germline V gene are DFQATT and SNEGSKA (reference sequence). This CDR3 reads CSASGGTGGLAPQAFF. CDR3 coding DNA: TGCAGTGCTAGTGGAGGGACAGGGGGCCTCGCACCTCAGGCTTTCTTT.

The J gene is TRBJ1-3, the V gene TRBV9; TRBD1 might be the D (5 bases). Germline assignment: CDR1 SGDLS and CDR2 YYNGEE. This CDR3 region has 15 residues. V dropped 0 bases and J dropped 2 bases, with 9 bases sitting between them. This CDR3 is CASSVAPRAGNTIYF. DNA of the CDR3: TGTGCCAGCAGCGTAGCCCCCAGGGCTGGAAACACCATATATTTT.